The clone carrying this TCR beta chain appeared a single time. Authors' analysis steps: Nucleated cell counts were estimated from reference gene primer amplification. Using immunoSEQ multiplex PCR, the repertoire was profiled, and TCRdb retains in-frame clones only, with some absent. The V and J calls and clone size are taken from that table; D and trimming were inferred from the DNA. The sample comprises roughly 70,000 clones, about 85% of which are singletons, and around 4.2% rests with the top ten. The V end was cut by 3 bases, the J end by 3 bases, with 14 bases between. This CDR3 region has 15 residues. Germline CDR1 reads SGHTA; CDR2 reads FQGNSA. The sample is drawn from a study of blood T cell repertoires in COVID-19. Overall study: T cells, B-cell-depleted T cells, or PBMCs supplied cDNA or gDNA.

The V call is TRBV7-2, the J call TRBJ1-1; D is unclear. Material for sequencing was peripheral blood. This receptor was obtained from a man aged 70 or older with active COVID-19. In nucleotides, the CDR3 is TGTGCCAGCAGCTTCCACACCTCCGGGGACACTGAAGCTTTCTTT. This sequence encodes CASSFHTSGDTEAFF.